This note documents a single T cell receptor (beta chain) sequence. The CDR3 is 12 amino acids. The V end was cut by 0 bases, the J end by 13 bases, with 12 bases between. Germline CDR1 is MGHRA and CDR2 is YSYEKL. CD4+ cells yielded CD45RA+ naive and CD45RA-negative memory subsets. This sample was included in a study of shared clonotypes between healthy human individuals. The assay was immunoSEQ multiplex PCR, and TCRdb's table has in-frame clones only and misses some. The table has millions of clones, around 95% seen once; the top ten hold 0.1% to 0.15%. Sequencing was performed on naive CD4+ T cells sorted from blood. The subset here: CD45RA+ positively selected. This clonotype was obtained from a man between 18 and 35 years old in good health. The V call is TRBV4-1, the J call TRBJ1-2; unclear D gene. CDR3 DNA: TGCGCCAGCAGCCAAGATCTGCGGGTCAGCACCTTC. Its protein is CASSQDLRVSTF.